This is a list of T cell receptor beta chains from one sample in a study of cytomegalovirus exposure and HLA in healthy donors. The table came from immunoSEQ multiplex PCR; TCRdb's copy has only in-frame clones and leaves some out. The profile covers about 110,000 clones, with roughly 83% appearing a single time and almost 3% taken by the ten largest. Sequenced sample: PBMCs. These receptors all stem from a young woman in good health and CMV-seropositive. Each CDR3 is given with its conserved first and last residue. The order of the fields is J gene, clone size, V gene, D gene, CDR3 protein, CDR3 DNA. D genes are given only for firm matches. Expanded clones are given a class, and other clones once, few, many or no size at all.

TRBJ2-3 . TRBV6-6 TRBD2 CASSYPSGISTDTQYF TGTGCCAGCAGTTACCCTAGCGGAATTAGCACAGATACGCAGTATTTT
TRBJ2-7 . TRBV19 . CASSPAVMGEQYF TGTGCCAGTAGTCCAGCGGTCATGGGCGAGCAGTACTTC
TRBJ2-3 few TRBV28 TRBD1 CASSLRGTDSGDTQYF TGTGCCAGCAGTTTACGAGGGACAGACAGTGGAGATACGCAGTATTTT
TRBJ1-2 . TRBV6-5 TRBD1 CASSYRRWTGEGGYTF TGTGCCAGCAGTTACCGGCGATGGACAGGAGAGGGTGGCTACACCTTC
TRBJ2-1 . TRBV9 . CASSVAGSNEQFF TGTGCCAGCAGCGTAGCGGGGAGTAATGAGCAGTTCTTC
TRBJ2-7 . TRBV18 . CASSSYEDEQYF TGTGCCAGCTCATCGTACGAGGACGAGCAGTACTTC
TRBJ2-5 . TRBV2 . CASSGGTTFKRETQYF TGTGCCAGCAGTGGTGGGACAACCTTCAAAAGAGAGACCCAGTACTTC
TRBJ2-5 . TRBV9 . CASSGSRETQYF TGTGCCAGCAGCGGGTCTCGGGAGACCCAGTACTTC
TRBJ2-2 . TRBV5-1 . CASSLAITGELFF TGCGCCAGCAGCTTGGCAATCACCGGGGAGCTGTTTTTT
TRBJ1-1 . TRBV19 . CASSNHRRANTEAFF TGTGCCAGTAGTAATCACAGGAGAGCGAACACTGAAGCTTTCTTT
TRBJ2-1 few TRBV28 TRBD2 CASILAGGGYEQFF TGTGCCAGCATCCTAGCGGGAGGAGGCTATGAGCAGTTCTTC
TRBJ1-5 few TRBV15 . CATSRGGGEPSNQPQHF TGTGCCACCAGCAGAGGCGGAGGGGAGCCAAGCAATCAGCCCCAGCATTTT
TRBJ1-1 few TRBV4-1 . CASSQLDRAFF TGCGCCAGCAGCCAACTAGATCGAGCTTTCTTT
TRBJ2-5 . TRBV1 . CTSNRILIAGLRETQYF TGCACCAGCAACCGCATTCTAATAGCGGGATTACGAGAGACCCAGTACTTC
TRBJ1-6 . TRBV28 . CASRRQASSPLHF TGTGCCAGCAGGAGACAGGCGTCGTCACCCCTCCACTTT
TRBJ2-7 few TRBV4-1 TRBD2 CASSQDTAGGGEQYF TGCGCCAGCAGCCAAGATACAGCGGGAGGGGGCGAGCAGTACTTC
TRBJ1-2 . TRBV28 TRBD1 CASRVTGDYGYTF TGTGCCAGCAGAGTGACAGGGGACTATGGCTACACCTTC
TRBJ1-2 . TRBV5-1 . CASSFAGRHSGYTF TGCGCCAGCAGCTTCGCGGGGAGGCATAGTGGCTACACCTTC
TRBJ1-1 . TRBV9 . CASSPGLLLNTEAFF TGTGCCAGCAGCCCAGGACTGCTCCTGAACACTGAAGCTTTCTTT
TRBJ1-3 . TRBV9 . CASSVGSGGGNTIYF TGTGCCAGCAGCGTAGGGTCGGGAGGTGGAAACACCATATATTTT
TRBJ2-3 . TRBV5-1 TRBD2 CASSGGGLAGNTDTQYF TGCGCCAGCAGCGGGGGCGGACTAGCGGGAAACACAGATACGCAGTATTTT
TRBJ1-1 few TRBV1 . CTSSQDTGPLIAEAFF TGCACCAGCAGCCAGGATACAGGGCCCCTGATAGCTGAAGCTTTCTTT
TRBJ2-1 . TRBV6-5 TRBD2 CATQAGIADEQFF TGTGCCACGCAAGCGGGAATAGCGGATGAGCAGTTCTTC
TRBJ2-7 . TRBV5-1 . CASSLRWSSYEQYF TGCGCCAGCAGCTTGAGGTGGAGCTCCTACGAGCAGTACTTC
TRBJ1-3 . TRBV28 TRBD1 CATNRDRRNTIYF TGTGCCACGAACCGGGACAGGCGTAACACCATATATTTT
TRBJ1-5 few TRBV6-5 . CASSYSIQGIPQHF TGTGCCAGCAGTTACTCGATACAGGGCATACCCCAGCATTTT
TRBJ2-7 . TRBV30 TRBD2 CAWSVPAGGPIEQYF TGTGCCTGGAGTGTACCGGCGGGAGGGCCGATCGAGCAGTACTTC
TRBJ1-5 once TRBV6-5 TRBD1 CASTTGGGQPQHF TGTGCCAGCACCACAGGGGGCGGCCAGCCCCAGCATTTT
TRBJ1-1 few TRBV6-6 . CASSSTTPEAFF TGTGCCAGCAGTTCGACAACCCCTGAAGCTTTCTTT
TRBJ2-7 . TRBV7-8 . CASSLVRTASYEQYF TGTGCCAGCAGCTTAGTGAGGACAGCATCCTACGAGCAGTACTTC
TRBJ1-1 few TRBV6-1 . CASGQPTAEAFF TGTGCCAGCGGACAGCCCACGGCTGAAGCTTTCTTT
TRBJ2-3 . TRBV25-1 TRBD2 CASSEYLREGTDTQYF TGTGCCAGCAGTGAATATCTGCGGGAGGGCACAGATACGCAGTATTTT
TRBJ1-4 . TRBV5-1 TRBD1 CASSLDSQGDEKLFF TGCGCCAGCAGCTTGGATTCCCAGGGGGACGAAAAACTGTTTTTT
TRBJ2-5 . TRBV2 TRBD1 CASRGQVGETQYF TGTGCCAGCAGGGGACAGGTAGGAGAGACCCAGTACTTC
TRBJ1-2 . TRBV5-1 . CASSPSPGNGYTF TGCGCCAGCAGCCCGTCCCCAGGGAATGGCTACACCTTC